A selection of T cell receptor beta chains follows, all from one sample in a study of blood T cells in healthy people across ages. One entry per CDR3 protein results from TCRdb running MiXCR on the 5' RACE reads. The repertoire holds over 1,200,000 distinct CDR3 sequences, with approximately 59% as singletons. Sequenced: blood. The receptors shown here come from a man aged 18-30 years in good health. The CDR3 runs from the conserved cysteine through the conserved F or W.

CDR3 | J | length | V
CASIPTLPGLAVMDTQYF | TRBJ2-3 | 18 | TRBV12-3/TRBV12-4
CASSGEGNNEQFF | TRBJ2-1 | 13 | TRBV5-1
CSARFGGSYNEQFF | TRBJ2-1 | 14 | TRBV20-1
CAISGHNKTSGSYEQYF | TRBJ2-7 | 17 | TRBV10-3
CSARAPGDYNEQFF | TRBJ2-1 | 14 | TRBV20-1
CASSSTLGVGYTF | TRBJ1-2 | 13 | TRBV7-9
CASSYSSARGTTDTQYF | TRBJ2-3 | 17 | TRBV6-2/TRBV6-3
CASQGETQYF | TRBJ2-5 | 10 | TRBV6-6
CASSLGLGRTQYF | TRBJ2-3 | 13 | TRBV12-3/TRBV12-4
CATQGQEDAYEQYF | TRBJ2-7 | 14 | TRBV10-3
CATHGWGADTEAFF | TRBJ1-1 | 14 | TRBV15
CSARTSGSSVDEQYF | TRBJ2-7 | 15 | TRBV20-1
CASAFQGGDTEAFF | TRBJ1-1 | 14 | TRBV12-3/TRBV12-4
CSAPRANYEQYF | . | 12 | TRBV20-1
CSVEAMTGYTF | TRBJ1-2 | 11 | TRBV29-1
CASSDRTGQETQYF | TRBJ2-5 | 14 | TRBV9
CASSHPTGQGLVSSGNTIYF | TRBJ1-3 | 20 | TRBV7-9
CSVEDTGQGGEQYF | TRBJ2-5 | 14 | TRBV29-1
CSVPLGSGGLETQYF | TRBJ2-5 | 15 | TRBV29-1
CCVDRGRRNEQFF | TRBJ2-1 | 13 | TRBV29-1
CASSVRDRSYEQYF | TRBJ2-7 | 14 | TRBV5-5
CASSPWRAYGYTF | TRBJ1-2 | 13 | TRBV13
CASSLVIGGLTEAFF | TRBJ1-1 | 15 | TRBV6-6
CASSPRGQSNYGYTF | TRBJ1-2 | 15 | TRBV19